The entry that follows covers one T cell receptor beta chain sequence. Its antigen remains unknown. These data belong to a study of a mutant IDH1 vaccine in newly diagnosed glioma. The V end lost 0 bases, the J end lost 6 bases, and 14 bases lay between the germline ends. Looked up from germline, CDR1 is LNHDA and CDR2 is SQIVND (reference sequence). The CDR3 runs to 15 residues. Assay: immunoSEQ multiplex PCR; the TCRdb copy retains only in-frame clones and omits some. Seen here are tens of thousands of clones, 76% observed once, and the top ten hold 12%. Time point given: week 35, safety follow-up. Vaccination used 300 ug of mutant IDH1 20-mer peptide per dose, with topical imiquimod.

The sequenced sample was PBMCs, obtained from a glioma patient whose treatment included an IDH1 peptide vaccine. This chain links TRBV19 with TRBJ1-1; D uncertain. The sequence derives from a man in his forties with glioma. The DNA for the CDR3 is TGTGCCAGTAGTATAGATCTTAGTTGGGCTGCTGAAGCTTTCTTT. Translating gives CASSIDLSWAAEAFF.